The clone carrying this TCR beta chain was seen a handful of times. In germline, CDR1 is DFQATT, CDR2 SNEGSKA (reference sequence). V trimming: 6 bases; J trimming: 4 bases; junction bases outside the gene matches: 12. CDR3 length: 15 amino acids. MiXCR, applied by TCRdb to the 5' RACE reads, yields one record per CDR3 protein. This table holds approximately 200,000 distinct CDR3 sequences, about 13% found once. The data belong to a study of CD8 T cells in ankylosing spondylitis. Material: blood, either unsorted or a sorted T cell fraction (not recorded which). V gene TRBV20-1 combines with J gene TRBJ2-1; 7 nucleotides align to TRBD2. The receptor was isolated from a male donor with ankylosing spondylitis or in good health (not recorded which). The CDR3 DNA is TGCAGTGCCTGTTCCGTGGCGGGAGTATACAATGAGCAGTTCTTC. Encoded protein: CSACSVAGVYNEQFF.